The 10 T cell receptor beta chains below come from one sample, sequenced in a study of cytomegalovirus exposure and HLA in healthy donors. The PCR ran on 60 Vbeta and 13 Jbeta primers. Data came from immunoSEQ multiplex PCR; TCRdb stores just in-frame clones and leaves some out. The data show approximately 100,000 clones, approximately 79% seen once. Sample: PBMCs. These receptors all come from a man in his sixties in good health and CMV-seropositive.

This clone was found a few times. The V call is TRBV2, the J call TRBJ2-3; 11 nucleotides line up with TRBD2. The CDR3 extends over 15 amino acids. The germline gives CDR1 SNHLY, CDR2 FYNNEI. Trimming cost V 5 bases and J 4 bases; bases outside gene matches: 5. The CDR3 reads CASSLAGGTPDTQYF. The CDR3 nucleotides read TGTGCCAGCAGTTTAGCGGGGGGGACCCCAGATACGCAGTATTTT.

V is TRBV6-5 and J is TRBJ2-3; possible D gene TRBD1, 6 bases. V was shortened by 8 bases and J by 2 bases, with 11 bases between the two germline ends. Germline CDR1 reads MNHEY; CDR2 reads SVGAGI. The CDR3 is made up of 13 amino acids. CDR3 in amino acids: CASRRDITDTQYF. The CDR3 nucleotides are TGTGCCAGCCGACGGGACATCACAGATACGCAGTATTTT.

The gene calls are TRBV5-4 and TRBJ1-2; the D is unclear. Per the germline V gene, CDR1 is SGHNT and CDR2 is YYREEE (reference sequence). Trimming removed 2 bases from V and 1 base from J, with 12 bases in between. The CDR3 runs 15 residues. The CDR3 sequence is CASSLSGGVNYGYTF. DNA for the CDR3: TGTGCCAGCAGCTTATCGGGAGGAGTTAACTATGGCTACACCTTC.

The CDR3 protein is CASSVANDRYGYTF. The CDR3 bases are TGTGCCAGCAGCGTAGCTAACGATCGTTATGGCTACACCTTC. This chain links TRBV9 with TRBJ1-2; D unresolved. V was shortened by 0 bases and J by 5 bases, with 11 bases between the two germline ends. The CDR3 is 14 amino acids. The V gene's germline CDR1 is SGDLS and CDR2 YYNGEE.

The V and J genes are TRBV6-5 and TRBJ2-1; TRBD2 aligns across 8 bases. The germline V gene has CDR1 MNHEY and CDR2 SVGAGI. The CDR3 contains 16 residues. V lost 4 bases, J lost 7 bases, and 12 bases stayed unmatched. In nucleotides, the CDR3 is TGTGCCAGCAGTTCGGGGGGGGCTGGGAAAAAAAATGAGCAGTTCTTC. Translation gives CASSSGGAGKKNEQFF.

The CDR3 DNA is TGTGCCAGCAGCTCTCCAGAGACCCAGTACTTC. Protein sequence: CASSSPETQYF. V gene TRBV7-2 combines with J gene TRBJ2-5; D unresolved. This CDR3 comprises 11 residues. The V end lost 4 bases, the J end lost 4 bases, and 4 bases lay between the germline ends. Germline values: CDR1 SGHTA, CDR2 FQGNSA. Variable domain in full (rest from reference TRBV7-2 and TRBJ2-5): GAGVSQSPSNKVTEKGKDVELRCDPISGHTALYWYRQSLGQGLEFLIYFQGNSAPDKSGLPSDRFSAERTGGSVSTLTIQRTQQEDSAVYLCASSSPETQYFGPGTRLLVL.

The gene calls are TRBV19 and TRBJ1-2; no clear D. CDR1 and CDR2 from the germline V gene are LNHDA and SQIVND (reference sequence). This CDR3 is 13 amino acids long. Trimming removed 8 bases at V and 4 bases at J, with 14 bases between. CDR3 residues: CASGRAGVYGYTF. CDR3 DNA: TGTGCCAGTGGAAGGGCGGGAGTCTATGGCTACACCTTC.

The chain has TRBV9 and TRBJ2-2; 15 bases are a match to TRBD2. The CDR3 is 18 amino acids. CDR1 is SGDLS and CDR2 is YYNGEE in the germline V gene. J lost 2 bases, V lost 2 bases, and 4 bases had no gene match. CDR3 nucleotides: TGTGCCAGCAGCGTCGGACTAGCGGGGGGGCCAAACACCGGGGAGCTGTTTTTT. The encoded protein is CASSVGLAGGPNTGELFF.

The chain uses TRBV5-1 and TRBJ2-1; 15 bases are a match to TRBD2. The CDR3 length is 19 residues. Germline lookup yields CDR1 SGHRS and CDR2 YFSETQ. Trimming cost V 3 bases and J 1 base; bases outside gene matches: 8. The CDR3 protein is CASSSSGTSGGKSYNEQFF. As DNA, the CDR3 is TGCGCCAGCAGCTCCTCCGGGACTAGCGGGGGGAAATCCTACAATGAGCAGTTCTTC.

This sequence joins TRBV28 and TRBJ1-5; 8 bases are shared with TRBD1. The germline CDR1 and CDR2 sequences are MDHEN and SYDVKM. V lost 4 bases, J lost 8 bases, and 7 bases stayed unmatched. The CDR3 length is 14 residues. This CDR3 reads CASSSRQGREPQHF. The CDR3 DNA reads TGTGCCAGCAGTTCGCGACAGGGGAGAGAGCCCCAGCATTTT.